These T cell receptor beta chains were read from a single sample in a study of blood T cells in healthy people across ages. From the 5' RACE reads, TCRdb called clonotypes with MiXCR, one entry per CDR3 protein. The sample includes just under 900,000 distinct CDR3 sequences, 25% to 30% seen only once; the top ten take approximately 15%. Sequencing was performed on blood. The receptors originated from a woman aged 80 or over in good health. Both conserved end residues are part of each CDR3. D genes are given only for firm matches. Not every row has a clone size; where given, it reads once, few, many or a size class.

TGCAGTGCTGGGTCCAAGCGGTTCTCCTACAATGAGCAGTTCTTC	CSAGSKRFSYNEQFF	TRBV20-1	.	.	TRBJ2-1
TGCGCCAGCAGAGAACCGGGACAGGGAGAATCCTACGAGCAGTACTTC	CASREPGQGESYEQYF	TRBV5-1	TRBD1	.	TRBJ2-7
TGTGCCAGCAGCGACCGGGACGGGTTGTTCTACGAGCAGTACTTC	CASSDRDGLFYEQYF	TRBV7-9	.	few	TRBJ2-7
TGTGCCAGCAGTTTTTATGACAGGGGGTGGCTTAAAGCTTTCTTT	CASSFYDRGWLKAFF	TRBV6-6	TRBD1	.	TRBJ1-1
TGCAGTGCTAGAGTTCGGGGGATCGGGTATGGCTACACCTTC	CSARVRGIGYGYTF	TRBV20-1	.	few	TRBJ1-2
TGTGCCAGCAGCTCTCAAACAGGGAGGGACACTGAAGCTTTCTTT	CASSSQTGRDTEAFF	TRBV4-2	.	.	TRBJ1-1
TGCGCCAGCAGCTTGGTTGGGACGGCCTTCCGGGGGGATTACAATGAGCAGTTCTTC	CASSLVGTAFRGDYNEQFF	TRBV5-1	TRBD2	.	TRBJ2-1
TGCGCCAGCAGAGGTAGCGTCATGGGCGCAGATACGCAGTATTTT	CASRGSVMGADTQYF	TRBV4-3	.	many	TRBJ2-3
TGTGCTGGCAGCGTAGCCCACTCTCAAGAGACCCAGTACTTC	CAGSVAHSQETQYF	TRBV9	.	.	TRBJ2-5
TGCAGCGTTGGACAGGGCTCGGAAAAACTGTTTTTT	CSVGQGSEKLFF	TRBV29-1	TRBD1	many	TRBJ1-4
TGTGCCAGCAGCTTATTGGGACAGACGAACACTGAAGCTTTCTTT	CASSLLGQTNTEAFF	TRBV7-2	TRBD1	few	TRBJ1-1
TGTGCCAGCAGTGGACAGGCAAGCTCTGGGGCCAACGTCCTGACTTTC	CASSGQASSGANVLTF	TRBV6-1	.	few	TRBJ2-6
TGCAGTGCTAGAGGTCACAGGGGCACTACCATTAGCTCCTATAATTCACCCCTCCACTTT	CSARGHRGTTISSYNSPLHF	TRBV20-1	TRBD1	few	TRBJ1-6
TGTGCCAGCAGTGAACAGACAGTCCTAAAGCTCTATGGCTACACCTTC	CASSEQTVLKLYGYTF	TRBV6-1	.	many	TRBJ1-2